The 24 T cell receptor beta chains presented below share a single source sample, sequenced in a study of lymphopenia after photon versus proton radiotherapy (dated 2019 in TCRdb). The library was produced with the immunoSEQ multiplex PCR assay. In TCRdb, the immuneACCESS table is reduced to in-frame sequences with V and J assigned. These tables do not hold every clone; where another copy was compared, an unresolved V gene accounts for under half, and the others remain unexplained. A total of 20,000 or so clones appear in this sample, approximately 91% of them only once. The ten largest clones represent around 10% of the sample. Sample: peripheral blood, taken from a patient treated with proton-based radiotherapy. These receptors came from a woman between 65 and 79 years old with pancreatic cancer. Some clones in this sample may be carry-over from other donors' samples.

The chain is built from TRBV27 and TRBJ2-3; TRBD2 agrees at 7 bases. V dropped 2 bases and J dropped 0; count of bases not matched to a gene: 8. This CDR3 has 17 residues. Per the germline V gene, CDR1 is MNHEY and CDR2 is SMNVEV (reference sequence). The CDR3 coding sequence is TGTGCCAGCAGTTTAAGGGCTAGCGGTCCTAGCACAGATACGCAGTATTTT. It codes for CASSLRASGPSTDTQYF.

This sequence joins TRBV4-2 and TRBJ2-3; 9 bases fit TRBD2. With 6 bases clipped from V and 0 bases from J, the junction kept 4 bases outside the gene matches. This CDR3 region has 15 residues. CDR1 is LGHNA, CDR2 YNFKEQ, per germline. CDR3 protein: CASSRTSGSTDTQYF. In nucleotides, the CDR3 is TGTGCCAGCAGTCGTACTAGCGGGAGCACAGATACGCAGTATTTT.

The chain links TRBV10-3 to TRBJ2-7; TRBD1 matches 8 bases. This CDR3 is built from 15 residues. CDR1 and CDR2 (germline): ENHRY, SYGVKD. The V and J ends lost 2 bases and 4 bases, in that order; junction bases with no gene match: 7. CDR3 loop: CAISERAGGRYEQYF. CDR3 bases: TGTGCCATCAGTGAGCGGGCAGGGGGCCGGTACGAGCAGTACTTC.

V usage is TRBV29-1 and J usage is TRBJ2-1; D is undetermined. The CDR3 consists of 11 residues. The germline CDR1 and CDR2 sequences are SQVTM and ANQGSEA. V dropped 7 bases and J dropped 3 bases, with 7 bases sitting between them. The CDR3 nucleotides read TGCAGCGATGCAGGCTACAATGAGCAGTTCTTC. Its protein is CSDAGYNEQFF.

The genes are TRBV28 and TRBJ1-4; D unresolved. This CDR3 spans 15 amino acids. V was shortened by 5 bases and J by 0 bases, with 10 bases between the two germline ends. Germline lookup yields CDR1 MDHEN and CDR2 SYDVKM. In DNA form, the CDR3 reads TGTGCCAGCAGTGATACGGTGGCAACTAATGAAAAACTGTTTTTT. Translated: CASSDTVATNEKLFF.

The chain couples TRBV5-4 to TRBJ2-3; 8 bases match TRBD2. This CDR3 is 16 amino acids long. The V segment lost 0 bases and the J segment 5 bases; nucleotides outside the gene matches: 8. Per germline, CDR1 SGHNT and CDR2 YYREEE (reference sequence). The CDR3 region has the DNA TGTGCCAGCAGCTTGGCGGGAGGGCCGGAGGGAGATACGCAGTATTTT. It codes for CASSLAGGPEGDTQYF.

The rearrangement joins TRBV6-4 to TRBJ2-3; TRBD2 aligns across 9 bases. V dropped 6 bases and J dropped 5; count of bases not matched to a gene: 9. The CDR3 is 15 amino acids. The germline V gene encodes CDR1 MRHNA and CDR2 SNTAGT. As DNA, the CDR3 is TGTGCCAGCAGGGCTATAGCGGGAGTTTTAGATACGCAGTATTTT. This encodes CASRAIAGVLDTQYF.

The DNA for the CDR3 is TGTGCCAGTAGTATCAACGGATACAGGGAGGTTAACTATGGCTACACCTTC. This codes for CASSINGYREVNYGYTF. The chain recombines TRBV19 with TRBJ1-2; D possibly corresponds to TRBD1 (6 bases). The germline V gene encodes CDR1 LNHDA and CDR2 SQIVND (reference sequence). Trimming removed 3 bases at V and 1 base at J, with 18 bases between. CDR3 length: 17 amino acids.

The rearrangement links TRBV5-1 to TRBJ2-7, with TRBD2 matching over 8 bases. The CDR3 loop spans 13 amino acids. Germline-derived CDR1 and CDR2 are SGHRS and YFSETQ. V gave up 1 base and J gave up 6 bases; unmatched junction bases: 3. As DNA, the CDR3 is TGCGCCAGCAGCTTGCGGGAGGGCGGCGAGCAGTACTTC. Amino acids: CASSLREGGEQYF.

The chain recombines TRBV7-2 with TRBJ2-1; D perhaps matches TRBD2 (6 bases). V lost 8 bases and J 5 bases, leaving 19 bases between the germline ends. This CDR3 comprises 15 residues. The germline V gene encodes CDR1 SGHTA and CDR2 FQGNSA. The CDR3: CASSVSGRENNEQFF. DNA for the CDR3: TGTGCCAGCTCGGTTTCGGGCCGGGAGAACAATGAGCAGTTCTTC.

The chain joins TRBV28 to TRBJ2-4; 10 positions agree with TRBD2. The length of the CDR3 is 16 residues. From germline, CDR1 is MDHEN and CDR2 SYDVKM. The junction had 3 bases not matched to a gene; V was cut back by 4 bases and J by 0 bases. CDR3 sequence (DNA): TGTGCCAGCAGTTCACTAGCGGGGATAGCCAAAAACATTCAGTACTTC. Translation gives CASSSLAGIAKNIQYF.

The gene calls are TRBV9 and TRBJ2-1; TRBD2 aligns across 13 bases. The CDR3 length is 16 residues. V trimming: 3 bases; J trimming: 8 bases; junction bases outside the gene matches: 8. Germline V gives CDR1 SGDLS, CDR2 YYNGEE. The CDR3 DNA reads TGTGCCAGCAGCGCCCGCGGACTAGCGGGAGCCGATGAGCAGTTCTTC. Translating it yields CASSARGLAGADEQFF.

The chain recombines TRBV7-2 with TRBJ2-1; 11 positions match TRBD2. The CDR3 is 18 residues long. The germline V gene encodes CDR1 SGHTA and CDR2 FQGNSA. Losses at the gene ends were 4 bases for V and 0 bases for J; bases not matched to a gene: 8. CDR3 region: CASSSGTSGTNSYNEQFF. For the CDR3, the DNA is TGTGCCAGCAGCTCAGGGACTAGCGGAACAAACTCCTACAATGAGCAGTTCTTC.

The J gene is TRBJ1-2, the V gene TRBV7-9; TRBD1 agrees at 8 bases. Germline V gene sequence: CDR1 SEHNR, CDR2 FQNEAQ (reference sequence). The CDR3 has 14 residues. The ends lost 5 bases at V and 4 bases at J; junction bases unmatched: 6. CDR3 amino acids: CASSEGQGAYGYTF. The CDR3 bases are TGTGCCAGCAGCGAAGGACAGGGTGCCTATGGCTACACCTTC. Using reference TRBV7-9 and TRBJ1-2 for the parts outside the CDR3, the full variable domain is DTGVSQNPRHKITKRGQNVTFRCDPISEHNRLYWYRQTLGQGPEFLTYFQNEAQLEKSRLLSDRFSAERPKGSFSTLEIQRTEQGDSAMYLCASSEGQGAYGYTFGSGTRLTVV.

The chain is built from TRBV5-1 and TRBJ2-3; D possibly corresponds to TRBD1 (7 bases). The CDR3 is 13 amino acids. Looked up from germline, CDR1 is SGHRS and CDR2 is YFSETQ. V lost 9 bases and J lost 4, with 15 bases in between. The CDR3 nucleotides are TGCGCCACTGGAGGGGGCTCACCAGATACGCAGTATTTT. This sequence encodes CATGGGSPDTQYF.

This sequence joins TRBV6-5 and TRBJ2-1; D is unclear. Per germline, CDR1 MNHEY and CDR2 SVGAGI. This CDR3 is 14 amino acids long. Trimming left V 2 bases short and J 4 bases short, with 9 bases between. This chain's CDR3 is CASSYGGDYNEQFF. The CDR3 nucleotides read TGTGCCAGCAGTTACGGTGGGGATTACAATGAGCAGTTCTTC.

The chain joins TRBV7-9 to TRBJ2-1; 11 bases align to TRBD2. Trimming cost V 3 bases and J 5 bases; bases outside gene matches: 6. CDR1 SEHNR and CDR2 FQNEAQ come from the germline V gene (reference sequence). The CDR3 is made up of 16 amino acids. Here the CDR3 DNA reads TGTGCCAGCAGCTTGGAGGGGACTAGCGGTAACAATGAGCAGTTCTTC. Its protein product is CASSLEGTSGNNEQFF.

The chain employs TRBV30 and TRBJ2-2; TRBD1 matches at 8 bases. V shed 4 bases, J shed 8 bases, and the junction held 15 bases outside the gene matches. Germline V gene sequence: CDR1 GTSNPN, CDR2 SVGIG (reference sequence). The CDR3 spans 16 residues. The CDR3 spells CAWTARDRKTSGELFF. DNA for the CDR3: TGTGCCTGGACCGCTAGGGACAGGAAGACTTCGGGGGAGCTGTTTTTT.

The chain links TRBV18 to TRBJ2-1; weak D call: TRBD1 (5 bases). V lost 2 bases to trimming and J lost 2 bases, with 13 bases between them. This CDR3 comprises 16 residues. Per germline, CDR1 KGHSH and CDR2 LQKENI. The CDR3 protein is CASSPMAAGPYNEQFF. The CDR3 DNA reads TGTGCCAGCTCACCAATGGCGGCAGGGCCCTACAATGAGCAGTTCTTC.

The V call is TRBV5-3, the J call TRBJ2-3, with 10 positions matching TRBD2. TRBV5-3 is flagged as an ORF with uncertain function. V lost 3 bases and J lost 0; bases outside the gene matches: 13. This CDR3 contains 19 residues. CDR3 in DNA: TGTGCCAGAAGCTCGAAACGACTAGCGGGTTCCACTAGCACAGATACGCAGTATTTT. This codes for CARSSKRLAGSTSTDTQYF.

The V and J genes are TRBV5-6 and TRBJ1-3; D perhaps matches TRBD1 (5 bases). Per germline, CDR1 SGHDT and CDR2 YYEEEE. This CDR3 contains 15 residues. The germline V and J ends were trimmed by 2 bases and 0 bases, with 9 bases remaining between them. The CDR3 nucleotides read TGTGCCAGCAGCTTTTGGACACCCTCTGGAAACACCATATATTTT. This encodes CASSFWTPSGNTIYF.

In regard to this clone: One end of the junction does not line up with germline, which may come from a read error. This chain links TRBV7-2 with TRBJ1-2; D perhaps matches TRBD1 (6 bases). The germline CDR1 and CDR2 sequences are SGHTA and FQGNSA. The CDR3 loop spans 13 amino acids. This chain's CDR3 is CASNSGEGWGCTF. The DNA of the CDR3 is TGTGCCAGCAACTCAGGGGAGGGTTGGGGCTGCACCTTC.

The chain recombines TRBV6-5 with TRBJ1-1; 7 nucleotides agree with TRBD1. Germline V gives CDR1 MNHEY, CDR2 SVGAGI. The CDR3 sequence is 14 residues long. V gave up 2 bases and J gave up 2 bases; unmatched junction bases: 2. The CDR3 region is CASSYGQVNTEAFF. CDR3 in DNA: TGTGCCAGCAGTTACGGACAGGTCAACACTGAAGCTTTCTTT.

The chain is built from TRBV4-1 and TRBJ1-2; D ambiguous. V lost 1 base, J lost 2 bases, and 11 bases lay in between. Germline V lookup: CDR1 MGHRA, CDR2 YSYEKL. The length of the CDR3 is 15 residues. DNA for the CDR3: TGCGCCAGCAGCCAAGGCCTGACCGAGAACTATGGCTACACCTTC. As protein: CASSQGLTENYGYTF.